This TCR beta chain was sequenced for a study of blood T cells in healthy people across ages. V was pared by 7 bases and J by 6 bases, with 16 bases between. This CDR3 comprises 14 residues. Next came a second PCR, run for about 6 to 11 cycles, which used a sample-barcoded 5' primer along with a J-beta primer mix. In TCRdb, the 5' RACE reads were re-called with MiXCR into one record per CDR3 protein. This table holds 800,000 or so distinct CDR3 sequences, approximately 25% found once. This same sample was also taken into another study, of T cells of mothers and their children.

The gene calls are TRBV12-3 or TRBV12-4 and TRBJ2-1; D may be TRBD1 or TRBD2 (5 bases each). The sequenced sample consisted of blood. This sequence was found in a boy aged 10-17 years in good health. CDR3 DNA: TGTGCCAGCAACTGGGGGTCTTTTATCAATGAGCAGTTCTTC. Translated: CASNWGSFINEQFF.